The next 16 T cell receptor beta chains were all read from a single sample in a study of tumor-infiltrating lymphocytes in primary liver carcinoma. Taking about 20-31 mg of unsorted bulk tissue, the authors co-extracted RNA and DNA. With 500 ng total RNA as template and a constant-region primer, TCR beta cDNA was made. Three nested multiplex PCR rounds of slightly modified ARM-PCR generated TCR beta libraries. Investigators reported that the first two PCR rounds, at 10 cycles each, used TRBV1-TRBV30 forward primers with a C-beta reverse primer. TCRdb recomputed calls from the multiplex PCR reads with MiXCR, one row per CDR3 protein. Counted here are 95,000 to 150,000 distinct CDR3 sequences, roughly 69% occurring once; the ten biggest clones make up over 7%. The sample was liver tumor tissue from sampling region 1. Regarding subset: tumor region T1, superior pole. These receptors were obtained from a woman aged 55 to 70 with primary liver carcinoma and hepatitis B virus infection.

As regards this clonotype: The CDR3 does not close with the conserved phenylalanine or tryptophan, likely indicating a read error. V and J are TRBV6-1 and TRBJ2-5, with D hard to call. CDR1 and CDR2 from the germline V gene are MNHNS and SASEGT. CDR3 length: 15 residues. DNA of the CDR3: TGTGCTAGCAGTCCCGCGACCCATTCCCGAGAGACCCAGTACCTC. It encodes CASSPATHSRETQYL.

As for this clonotype: This may be a read error: a much more frequent sequence differs by one nucleotide. The rearrangement joins TRBV6-6 to TRBJ2-7, with TRBD2 identical over 9 bases. The CDR3 runs 16 residues. J gave up 3 bases and V 6 bases, and 12 bases lay outside the gene matches. The V gene's germline CDR1 is MNHNY and CDR2 SVGAGI (reference sequence). For the CDR3, the DNA is TGTGCCAGCAGGGGCCGACTAGCGGAGAGCTACTACGAGCAGTACTTC. This translates into CASRGRLAESYYEQYF.

Note on this clonotype: Just one base apart from a much larger clone, this may be a read error. The chain recombines TRBV5-6 with TRBJ2-2, with 8 positions matching TRBD2. The CDR3 length is 15 residues. CDR1 is SGHDT and CDR2 is YYEEEE in the germline V gene. The CDR3 region has the DNA TGTGTCAGCAGCAGACAGCGGGGGTACACCGGGGAGCTGTTTTTT. Protein product: CVSSRQRGYTGELFF.

Details on this clonotype: A junction boundary mismatches the germline segment, possibly from a read error. V and J are TRBV6-5 and TRBJ2-1; 7 bases line up with TRBD2. The CDR3 has 13 amino acids. CDR1 and CDR2 (germline): MNHEY, SVGAGI. CDR3 DNA sequence: TGTGCCAGCAGCCTCGGACTAGACGGTGAGCAATTCTTC. Translation: CASSLGLDGEQFF.

On this clonotype itself: A much larger clone lies a single base off, so this may be a read error. The chain employs TRBV28 and TRBJ1-2; D uncertain. The CDR3 is 12 amino acids. Deletions cut 7 bases from V and 2 bases from J, with 8 bases between. The germline gives CDR1 MDHEN, CDR2 SYDVKM. CDR3 in DNA: TGTGCCAGCACGAGCAGAAACTATGGCTACACCTTC. It yields the protein CASTSRNYGYTF.

Note on this clonotype: Being one base from a much bigger clone, this may be a read error. The chain employs TRBV6-1 and TRBJ2-1; D gene uncertain. There are 13 residues in the CDR3. Per germline, CDR1 MNHNS and CDR2 SASEGT. CDR3 sequence: CAGSDWADNEQFF. The CDR3 bases are TGTGCCGGCAGTGATTGGGCAGACAATGAGCAGTTCTTC.

The chain links TRBV19 to TRBJ2-1; D tentatively reads TRBD1 or TRBD2 (5 bases each). Germline V gene lookup returns CDR1 LNHDA and CDR2 SQIVND (reference sequence). The CDR3 length is 14 residues. The V and J ends lost 10 bases and 2 bases respectively, with 15 bases between them. The CDR3 reads CANTRDGTYNEQFF. CDR3 bases: TGTGCCAATACGAGGGACGGAACCTACAATGAGCAGTTCTTC.

About this clonotype itself: A read error may explain this, as a much larger clone is one base away. The chain uses TRBV6-5 and TRBJ2-7; 10 bases fit TRBD1. This CDR3 has 15 amino acids. Germline CDR1 and CDR2: MNHEY and SVGAGI. The CDR3 sequence is CASSPRQGASHEQSF. The DNA of the CDR3 is TGTGCCAGCAGTCCTCGACAGGGGGCGTCCCACGAGCAGTCCTTC.

The CDR3 protein is CASSLGLVAGGSNEQFF. The CDR3 region has the DNA TGTGCCAGTAGCCTAGGTCTGGTAGCGGGAGGGTCGAATGAGCAGTTCTTC. The genes are TRBV11-2 and TRBJ2-1; TRBD2 matches at 11 bases. Germline trimming cut 9 bases from V and 7 bases from J; bases unmatched to any gene: 17. Germline lookup yields CDR1 SGHAT and CDR2 FQNNGV. This CDR3 is 17 amino acids long.

V gene TRBV11-1 combines with J gene TRBJ2-1; 8 bases align to TRBD2. J lost 6 bases, V lost 5 bases, and 12 bases had no gene match. The length of the CDR3 is 16 residues. The germline gives CDR1 SGHAT, CDR2 FQDESV (reference sequence). The DNA of the CDR3 is TGTGCCAGCAGCCCTCGGGGTAGCGGGGCTTCCAATGAGCAGTTCTTC. Encoded protein: CASSPRGSGASNEQFF.

This clonotype was observed at least ten times. The V and J genes are TRBV5-1 and TRBJ2-4, with D tentatively TRBD2 (5 bases). This CDR3 has 14 residues. V was cut by 4 bases and J by 9 bases, with 17 bases left in between. Germline V gene data show CDR1 as SGHRS and CDR2 as YFSETQ. CDR3 nucleotide sequence: TGCGCCAGCAGCCCAACATCGACCGCGGGCATTCAGTACTTC. Amino acid sequence: CASSPTSTAGIQYF.

Regarding this clonotype: Germline and junction disagree at one end, which may indicate a read error. The rearrangement uses TRBV12-3 or TRBV12-4 and TRBJ1-1; D is possibly TRBD1 (6 bases). The length of the CDR3 is 16 residues. The CDR3 bases are TGTACCAGCAGTTCACCGGGGGGGGCGCCTAACACTGAAGCTTTCTTT. This translates into CTSSSPGGAPNTEAFF.

In regard to this clonotype: A read error may explain this, as a much larger clone is one base away. The chain is built from TRBV4-1 and TRBJ2-7, with TRBD1 matching 10 bases. The CDR3 has 17 residues. The V gene end was trimmed by 5 bases and the J gene end by 5 bases; junction bases not matched to a gene: 15. From germline, CDR1 is MGHRA and CDR2 YSYEKL. CDR3 in DNA: TGCGCCAGCAGCAAAAAGGGGGAGGGACAGGGGTCCAACGAGCAGTACTTC. It codes for CASSKKGEGQGSNEQYF.

Remarks on this clonotype: This clone may be a read error of a much larger clone one base away. This chain connects TRBV5-4 to TRBJ1-2, with D possibly matching TRBD1 (6 bases). Germline V gene lookup returns CDR1 SGHNT and CDR2 YYREEE (reference sequence). This CDR3 is built from 13 residues. DNA for the CDR3: TGTGCCAGCAGCATACAGGGTGTAAATGGCCACACCTTC. It is translated as CASSIQGVNGHTF.

The chain recombines TRBV11-2 with TRBJ2-7; the D gene is possibly TRBD1 (6 bases). The germline V and J ends were trimmed by 5 bases and 3 bases, with 23 bases remaining between them. This CDR3 has 17 residues. Germline CDR1 SGHAT, CDR2 FQNNGV. Here the CDR3 DNA reads TGTGCCAGCAGCCATGGGACATCGACAGGTTTAGGCTACGAGCAGTACTTC. Translation gives CASSHGTSTGLGYEQYF.

As for this clonotype: A clone one base away is much larger, so this may be a read error. Given the absence of the conserved phenylalanine or tryptophan at the CDR3 end, a read error is likely. The chain carries TRBV6-5 and TRBJ2-5; 8 bases fit TRBD2. This CDR3 spans 14 amino acids. CDR1 and CDR2 (germline): MNHEY, SVGAGI. V gave up 6 bases and J gave up 3 bases; unmatched junction bases: 6. The CDR3 is CASSPSGSKETQYL. The CDR3 coding sequence is TGTGCCAGCAGCCCGAGCGGGAGTAAAGAGACCCAGTACTTA.